The rows below give T cell receptor beta chains drawn from one sample of a study of human T cells and chemical hapten exposure. TCRdb called the RACE reads again in MiXCR, with one record for every CDR3 protein. The sample lists approximately 84,000 distinct CDR3 sequences; roughly 10% were seen once. The sample consisted of whole blood, taken in connection with sensitization to the hapten diphenylcyclopropenone (DPC). Receptor source: a woman younger than 45 with alopecia areata. Some clones in this sample may be carry-over from other donors' samples. The CDR3 runs from the conserved cysteine through the conserved F or W. A D gene is named only where the DNA matches it firmly. A clone size is listed for some rows: how often the clone was seen (once, few, many), or a class if it is expanded.

v_gene,d_gene,abundance,j_gene,CDR3aa,CDR3nt
TRBV5-6,TRBD1,many,TRBJ2-7,CASSLVGQDYEQYF,TGTGCCAGCAGCTTGGTCGGACAGGACTACGAGCAGTACTTC
TRBV6-1,TRBD1,many,TRBJ1-1,CASNPTDRGGIFSATEAFF,TGTGCCAGCAATCCGACCGACAGGGGAGGTATTTTTTCGGCCACTGAAGCTTTCTTT
TRBV5-1,.,many,TRBJ2-5,CASSLVGGGKETQYF,TGCGCCAGCAGCTTGGTTGGCGGAGGAAAAGAGACCCAGTACTTC
TRBV27,TRBD1,many,TRBJ2-7,CASRPGQVPYEQYF,TGTGCCAGCAGACCGGGACAGGTCCCCTACGAGCAGTACTTC
TRBV25-1,.,.,TRBJ1-6,CASSDGASSYNSPLHF,TGTGCCAGCAGTGATGGAGCTAGCTCCTATAATTCACCCCTCCACTTT
TRBV28,TRBD1,many,TRBJ1-2,CASSVGTGGNYGYTF,TGTGCCAGCAGTGTGGGGACAGGGGGTAACTATGGCTACACCTTC
TRBV12-3/TRBV12-4,.,many,TRBJ1-5,CASSLGAGVSNQPQHF,TGTGCCAGCAGTTTAGGGGCGGGGGTCAGCAATCAGCCCCAGCATTTT
TRBV11-2,TRBD2,few,TRBJ2-1,CASSSGVLAGYNEQFF,TGTGCCAGCAGCTCTGGGGTACTAGCGGGGTACAATGAGCAGTTCTTC
TRBV20-1,TRBD2,many,TRBJ2-5,CSARAGSGSTKTQYF,TGCAGTGCTAGAGCCGGTAGCGGGAGTACGAAGACCCAGTACTTC
TRBV5-1,.,few,TRBJ2-1,CASSLALNSYNEQFF,TGCGCCAGCAGCTTGGCCCTCAACTCCTACAATGAGCAGTTCTTC
TRBV12-3/TRBV12-4,TRBD1,.,TRBJ1-4,CASKIGTAATNEKLFF,TGTGCCAGCAAAATTGGGACAGCTGCAACTAATGAAAAACTGTTTTTT
TRBV5-1,TRBD2,.,TRBJ2-1,CASSKPGLAGVNEQFF,TGCGCCAGCAGCAAGCCGGGACTAGCGGGAGTCAATGAGCAGTTCTTC
TRBV7-2,.,many,TRBJ2-7,CASSLGRFSYEQYF,TGTGCCAGCAGCTTGGGCAGGTTCTCCTACGAGCAGTACTTC
TRBV6-2/TRBV6-3,TRBD1,many,TRBJ2-7,CASSRPGTGLYEQYF,TGTGCCAGCAGTCGCCCCGGGACAGGCCTCTACGAGCAGTACTTC
TRBV29-1,.,many,TRBJ1-2,CSVEPGDSYTF,TGCAGCGTTGAGCCGGGAGATAGCTACACCTTC
TRBV7-9,.,few,TRBJ2-3,CASSPWGSDTQYF,TGTGCCAGCAGCCCATGGGGATCAGATACGCAGTATTTT
TRBV7-2,.,many,TRBJ2-3,CASSLAFGARTDTQYF,TGTGCCAGCAGCTTAGCTTTCGGGGCACGCACAGATACGCAGTATTTT
TRBV28,.,.,TRBJ2-4,CASTTVVGGAYF,TGTGCCAGCACCACAGTCGTCGGGGGAGCATACTTC
TRBV6-2/TRBV6-3,TRBD1,.,TRBJ1-2,CASSSTGTGAKNYGYTF,TGTGCCAGCAGTTCCACCGGGACAGGGGCGAAGAACTATGGCTACACCTTC
TRBV20-1,.,many,TRBJ2-7,CSARDDGHGYEQYF,TGCAGTGCTAGAGATGATGGTCATGGATACGAGCAGTACTTC
TRBV5-1,.,many,TRBJ1-1,CASSFNLNTEAFF,TGCGCCAGCAGCTTCAACCTGAACACTGAAGCTTTCTTT
TRBV7-3,.,many,TRBJ2-1,CASSPEMSSYNEQFF,TGTGCCAGCAGCCCTGAGATGAGCTCCTACAATGAGCAGTTCTTC
TRBV25-1,.,many,TRBJ2-7,CASSEAGSSYEQYF,TGTGCCAGCAGTGAAGCCGGAAGCTCCTACGAGCAGTACTTC
TRBV29-1,.,many,TRBJ2-1,CSLGSASYNEQFF,TGCAGCCTCGGGAGTGCCTCCTACAATGAGCAGTTCTTC
TRBV12-3/TRBV12-4,TRBD1,many,TRBJ1-3,CASSFGQGRGPGNTIYF,TGTGCCAGCAGTTTCGGACAGGGGCGTGGACCTGGAAACACCATATATTTT
TRBV18,TRBD1,many,TRBJ1-2,CASSEDTGGSGYTF,TGTGCCAGCTCAGAGGACACAGGGGGCAGTGGCTACACCTTC
TRBV5-1,TRBD1,many,TRBJ1-2,CASSLGQGDGYTF,TGCGCCAGCAGCTTGGGACAGGGGGATGGCTACACCTTC
TRBV20-1,.,many,TRBJ2-5,CSASQMVGFRETQYF,TGCAGTGCTAGCCAAATGGTCGGGTTTCGGGAGACCCAGTACTTC
TRBV2,TRBD1,.,TRBJ1-2,CASSLGTGAGYGYTF,TGTGCCAGCAGTCTGGGGACAGGGGCGGGCTATGGCTACACCTTC
TRBV20-1,.,many,TRBJ2-2,CSATKYTGELFF,TGCAGTGCTACTAAATACACCGGGGAGCTGTTTTTT
TRBV11-2,.,many,TRBJ2-1,CASSSRGAEQFF,TGTGCCAGCAGCTCCCGAGGAGCTGAGCAGTTCTTC
TRBV6-6,.,few,TRBJ1-5,CASSYSRRGDQPQHF,TGTGCCAGCAGTTACTCGCGCAGGGGCGATCAGCCCCAGCATTTT
TRBV2,.,many,TRBJ2-7,CASSVQPVDGGEQYF,TGTGCCAGCAGTGTCCAGCCGGTGGACGGGGGCGAGCAGTACTTC
TRBV7-3,TRBD1,.,TRBJ2-1,CASSLMGQGRNEQFF,TGTGCCAGCAGCTTAATGGGACAGGGTAGGAATGAGCAGTTCTTC
TRBV4-2,.,many,TRBJ2-3,CASSPGAWDTDTQYF,TGTGCCAGCAGCCCGGGGGCATGGGACACAGATACGCAGTATTTT
TRBV6-6,.,many,TRBJ1-2,CASSYKGQSAKTMGGYTF,TGTGCCAGCAGTTACAAGGGCCAGTCGGCGAAGACTATGGGTGGCTACACCTTC
TRBV28,.,.,TRBJ1-2,CATRLGGGYGYTF,TGTGCCACCAGATTAGGGGGTGGCTATGGCTACACCTTC
TRBV5-1,TRBD1,.,TRBJ2-7,CASSYTGDPSEQYF,TGCGCCAGCAGCTATACAGGGGACCCTAGCGAGCAGTACTTC